This TCR beta chain was profiled in a study of T cell changes during pregnancy in multiple sclerosis (dated by TCRdb to 2018 to 2020). The study in broad terms: Changes in the T cell repertoire over the course of pregnancy were examined in this study in women with multiple sclerosis.

The protocol used for the library was the immunoSEQ multiplex PCR assay. As stored in TCRdb, this immuneACCESS dataset retains in-frame rearrangements with V and J assigned. A fraction of the clones does not appear; measured against another copy, unresolved V genes explain less than half of the discrepancy, and the remainder lacks a known reason. The sample table holds 80,000 to 100,000 clones, of which 92% were seen once. The top ten clones comprise around 2.5% of the sample. The CDR3, cysteine through phenylalanine, is 12 amino acids long. Only the CDR3 region is kept as DNA, spanning 36 bases read in frame from base 1. CDR1 and CDR2, per the germline V gene, are MDHEN and SYDVKM. V is cut back by 7 bases and J by 4 bases, with 1 base in the junction unmatched. Regarding this clone: No antigen is known for it. Base qualities are not provided; no much larger clone lies one nucleotide away.

The V and J genes are TRBV28 and TRBJ1-5, and 7 bases in between align with TRBD1. The sample consisted of peripheral blood, taken in the first trimester of pregnancy. The TCR comes from a female donor with multiple sclerosis, enrolled in a pregnancy study. The CDR3 loop reads CASTQGNQPQHF. The nucleotides read TGTGCCAGCACACAGGGGAATCAGCCCCAGCATTTT. Beyond the CDR3, the reference TRBV28 and TRBJ1-5 genes provide the residues; the full variable domain reads: DVKVTQSSRYLVKRTGEKVFLECVQDMDHENMFWYRQDPGLGLRLIYFSYDVKMKEKGDIPEGYSVSREKKERFSLILESASTNQTSMYLCASTQGNQPQHFGDGTRLSIL.